This T cell receptor (beta chain) is drawn from a study of graft-versus-host responses after intestinal transplantation (dated by TCRdb to about 2021). Background on the whole study: Recipients received multivisceral, liver-intestinal, or isolated intestinal transplants. Every recipient was given anti-thymocyte globulin induction, followed by approximately 3 years of maintenance tacrolimus and steroids. After intestinal transplantation, graft-versus-host and host-versus-graft alloreactive T cell clones in the graft, circulation and bone marrow were tracked using bulk TCR-beta CDR3 sequencing. To identify alloreactive clones, pre-transplant mixed lymphocyte reaction products were sequenced and then compared with unstimulated pre-transplant donor and recipient T cells. The cohort enrolled under 25 intestinal transplant recipients including one retransplant, and a few patients lacking pretransplant specimens were excluded. Donor T cell macrochimerism was defined as a peak of at least 4% donor T cells among recipient peripheral blood mononuclear cells. Rather than going through the commercial service, samples from a few later patients were sequenced in-house on an Illumina MiSeq and processed with MiXCR. On the study overall, not on this receptor specifically: Peak levels of circulating GvH clones were associated with declines in HvG clones early after transplant. GvH clones were detected in recipient bone marrow, and some of these GvH clones were observed earlier in ileal mucosa or blood, consistent with an intestinal mucosal origin. The relatively low number and heterogeneity of intestinal transplant patients limited the conclusions. In the allografts of patients with donor T cell macrochimerism, GvH to HvG T cell clonal ratios were high.

As concerns this clone: It lacks a known antigen. No quality values exist for individual bases; no much larger clone is one base distant.

The time point label corresponds to: cells obtained before transplantation from donor or recipient. CD3+CD4+ and CD3+CD8+ populations were FACS-sorted from unstimulated pre-transplant donor and recipient cells taken from spleen or lymph nodes. The method behind the library was the immunoSEQ multiplex PCR assay. In most patients, genomic DNA was isolated using the Qiagen DNeasy Blood and Tissue Kit and sent frozen to Adaptive Biotechnologies for TCR sequencing. For most patients, high-throughput TCR-beta CDR3 sequencing of genomic DNA was performed by Adaptive Biotechnologies. From the authors' description of their analysis: Adaptive's ImmunoSEQ software was the source of the TCR sequencing data for 18 patients, while a few other patients were processed with MiXCR and VDJtools. To correct CD4 versus CD8 sorting errors, sequences present in both subsets at a frequency ratio below 5:1 were removed. CDR3 nucleotide sequences shared by donor and recipient were removed because the origin of these sequences could not be assigned. At least 2-fold expansion over unstimulated cells and a minimum CFSE-low frequency of 0.002% (template counts) or 0.001% (read counts) were required for clones to be classified as alloreactive. A clone was considered mappable if detected in the sequenced pre-transplant spleen, lymph node, or MLR CFSE-low populations of the donor or recipient. Cumulative frequency of alloreactive clones was calculated as a percentage of all sequences weighted by copy number. In TCRdb, the immuneACCESS table is reduced to in-frame sequences with V and J assigned. These tables do not hold every clone; where another copy was compared, an unresolved V gene accounts for under half, and the others remain unexplained. Clone size and V and J calls were adopted from that table, with D and trimming inferred from the DNA. In all, the sample holds 50,000 or so clones, and roughly 91% of those were seen once. Together, the top ten hold less than 2.5% of the sample.

From V the trimming removes 2 bases and from J it removes 3 bases, while the gene matches leave 3 bases of the junction unaccounted for. CDR1 SGHDT and CDR2 YYEEEE were looked up in the germline V gene. The CDR3, from cysteine to phenylalanine, totals 15 residues. Only the CDR3 region is kept as DNA, spanning 45 bases read in frame from base 1. The sequences come from unstimulated CD4+ T cells sorted from spleen or lymph node cells, collected before transplant. This sequence uses TRBV5-6 and TRBJ2-2; 8 central bases correspond to TRBD1. This TCR derives from a human donor who was the organ donor for an intestinal transplant. In nucleotides, the sequence is TGTGCCAGCAGCTTAGGACAGGGTGACACCGGGGAGCTGTTTTTT. This translates into CASSLGQGDTGELFF.